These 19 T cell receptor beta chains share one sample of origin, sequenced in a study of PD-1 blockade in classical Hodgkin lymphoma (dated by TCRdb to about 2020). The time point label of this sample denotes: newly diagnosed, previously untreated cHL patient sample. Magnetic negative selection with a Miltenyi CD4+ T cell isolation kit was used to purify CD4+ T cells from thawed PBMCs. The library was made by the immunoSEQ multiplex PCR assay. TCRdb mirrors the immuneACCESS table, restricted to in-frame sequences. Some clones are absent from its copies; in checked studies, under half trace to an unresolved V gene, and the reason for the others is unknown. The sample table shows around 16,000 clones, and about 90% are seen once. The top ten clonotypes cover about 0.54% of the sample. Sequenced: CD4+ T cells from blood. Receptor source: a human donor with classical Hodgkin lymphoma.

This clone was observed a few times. The DNA for the CDR3 is TGTGCCAGCACCTGGACAGCTGAAGCTTTCTTT. Amino acid sequence: CASTWTAEAFF. This rearrangement joins TRBV6-1 to TRBJ1-1; D may be TRBD1 (6 bases). The length of the CDR3 is 11 residues. Trimming shortened V by 7 bases and J by 6 bases, and 9 bases separated the two germline ends. Per the germline V gene, CDR1 is MNHNS and CDR2 is SASEGT.

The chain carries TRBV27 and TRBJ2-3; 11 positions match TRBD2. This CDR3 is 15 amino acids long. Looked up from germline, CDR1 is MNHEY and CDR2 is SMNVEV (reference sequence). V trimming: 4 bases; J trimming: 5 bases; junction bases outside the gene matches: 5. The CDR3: CASSWVAGGVDTQYF. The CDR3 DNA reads TGTGCCAGCAGTTGGGTAGCGGGAGGGGTAGATACGCAGTATTTT.

The CDR3 region has the DNA TGTGCCTGGAGTGGCCTTAGCGGGAAGAATGAGCAGTTCTTC. Translating gives CAWSGLSGKNEQFF. The chain is built from TRBV30 and TRBJ2-1, with TRBD2 matching over 8 bases. V was pared by 1 base and J by 7 bases, with 6 bases of the junction left unmatched. The CDR3 consists of 14 residues. Germline V lookup: CDR1 GTSNPN, CDR2 SVGIG (reference sequence).

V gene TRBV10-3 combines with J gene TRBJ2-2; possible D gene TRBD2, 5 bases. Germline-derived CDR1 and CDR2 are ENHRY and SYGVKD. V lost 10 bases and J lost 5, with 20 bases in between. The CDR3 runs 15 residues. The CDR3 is CATQHGGVGTGELFF. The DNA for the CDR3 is TGTGCCACCCAGCATGGAGGAGTTGGGACCGGGGAGCTGTTTTTT.

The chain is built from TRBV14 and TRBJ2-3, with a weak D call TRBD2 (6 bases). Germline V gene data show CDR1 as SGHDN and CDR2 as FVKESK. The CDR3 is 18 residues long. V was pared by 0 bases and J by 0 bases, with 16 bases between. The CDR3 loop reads CASSQDKIWRESTDTQYF. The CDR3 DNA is TGTGCCAGCAGCCAAGATAAAATATGGCGGGAAAGCACAGATACGCAGTATTTT.

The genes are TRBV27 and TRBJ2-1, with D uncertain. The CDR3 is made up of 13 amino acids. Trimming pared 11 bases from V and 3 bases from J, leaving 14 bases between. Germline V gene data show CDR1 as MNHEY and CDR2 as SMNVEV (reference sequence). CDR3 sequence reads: CAPGPHHYNEQFF. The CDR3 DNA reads TGTGCCCCCGGGCCTCACCACTACAATGAGCAGTTCTTC.

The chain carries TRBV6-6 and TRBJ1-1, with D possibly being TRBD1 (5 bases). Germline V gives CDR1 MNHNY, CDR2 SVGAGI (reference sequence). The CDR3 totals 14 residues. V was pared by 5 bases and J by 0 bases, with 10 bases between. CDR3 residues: CASSRGPMNTEAFF. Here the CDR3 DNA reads TGTGCCAGCAGTCGGGGACCTATGAACACTGAAGCTTTCTTT.

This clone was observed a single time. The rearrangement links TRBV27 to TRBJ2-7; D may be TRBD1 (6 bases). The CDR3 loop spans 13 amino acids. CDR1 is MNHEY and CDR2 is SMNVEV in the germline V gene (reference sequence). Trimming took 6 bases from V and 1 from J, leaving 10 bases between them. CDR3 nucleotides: TGTGCCAGCAGCCTACAGGGATCCTACGAGCAGTACTTC. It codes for CASSLQGSYEQYF.

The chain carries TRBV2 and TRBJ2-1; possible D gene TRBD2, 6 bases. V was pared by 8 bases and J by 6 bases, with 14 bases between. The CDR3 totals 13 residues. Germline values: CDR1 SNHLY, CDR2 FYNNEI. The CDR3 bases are TGTGCCAGCCGACTAGACGGGGGCAATGAGCAGTTCTTC. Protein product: CASRLDGGNEQFF.

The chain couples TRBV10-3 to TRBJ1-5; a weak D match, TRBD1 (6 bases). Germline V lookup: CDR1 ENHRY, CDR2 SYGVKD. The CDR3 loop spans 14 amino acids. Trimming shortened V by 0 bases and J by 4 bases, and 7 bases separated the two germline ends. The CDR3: CAISESGGNQPQHF. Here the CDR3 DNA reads TGTGCCATCAGTGAGTCAGGGGGGAATCAGCCCCAGCATTTT.

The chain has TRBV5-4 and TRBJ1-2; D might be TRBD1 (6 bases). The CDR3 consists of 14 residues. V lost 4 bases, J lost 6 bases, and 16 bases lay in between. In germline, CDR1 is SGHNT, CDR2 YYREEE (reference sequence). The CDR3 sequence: CASSPPGARHGYTF. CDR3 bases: TGTGCCAGCAGCCCCCCGGGGGCGCGTCATGGCTACACCTTC.

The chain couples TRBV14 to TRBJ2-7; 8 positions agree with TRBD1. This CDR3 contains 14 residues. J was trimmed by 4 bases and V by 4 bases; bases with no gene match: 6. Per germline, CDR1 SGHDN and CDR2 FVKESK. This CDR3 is CASSLLGQGYEQYF. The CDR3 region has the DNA TGTGCCAGCAGCCTCCTAGGACAGGGTTACGAGCAGTACTTC.

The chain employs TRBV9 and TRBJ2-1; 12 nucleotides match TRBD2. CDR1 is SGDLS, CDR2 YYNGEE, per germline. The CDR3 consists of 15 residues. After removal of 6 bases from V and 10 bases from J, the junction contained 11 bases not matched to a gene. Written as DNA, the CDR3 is TGTGCCAGCAACCCTGGGACTAGCGGGCCCATAGAGCAGTTCTTC. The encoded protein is CASNPGTSGPIEQFF.

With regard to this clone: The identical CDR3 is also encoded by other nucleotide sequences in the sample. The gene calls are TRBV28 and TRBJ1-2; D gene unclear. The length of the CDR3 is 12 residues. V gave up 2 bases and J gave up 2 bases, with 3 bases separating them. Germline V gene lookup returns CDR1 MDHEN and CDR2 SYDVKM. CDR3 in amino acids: CASSLSNYGYTF. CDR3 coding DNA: TGTGCCAGCAGTTTAAGCAACTATGGCTACACCTTC.

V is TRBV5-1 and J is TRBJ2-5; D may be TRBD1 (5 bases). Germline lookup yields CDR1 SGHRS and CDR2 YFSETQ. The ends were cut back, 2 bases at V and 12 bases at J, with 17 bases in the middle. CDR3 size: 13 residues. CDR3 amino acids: CASSLTTLDREYF. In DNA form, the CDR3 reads TGCGCCAGCAGCTTAACCACACTCGACAGAGAGTACTTC.

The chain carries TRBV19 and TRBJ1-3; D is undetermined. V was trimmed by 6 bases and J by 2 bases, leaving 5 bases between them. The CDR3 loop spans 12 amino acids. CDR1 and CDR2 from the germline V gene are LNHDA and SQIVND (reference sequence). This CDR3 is CASSLTGNTIYF. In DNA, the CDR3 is TGTGCCAGTAGCCTGACTGGAAACACCATATATTTT.

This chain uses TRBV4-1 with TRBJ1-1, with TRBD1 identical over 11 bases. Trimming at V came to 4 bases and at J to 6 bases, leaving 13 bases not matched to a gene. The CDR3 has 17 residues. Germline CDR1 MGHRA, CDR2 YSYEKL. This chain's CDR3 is CASSPWTGGAGMAEAFF. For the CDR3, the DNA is TGCGCCAGCAGCCCGTGGACAGGGGGCGCGGGGATGGCTGAAGCTTTCTTT.

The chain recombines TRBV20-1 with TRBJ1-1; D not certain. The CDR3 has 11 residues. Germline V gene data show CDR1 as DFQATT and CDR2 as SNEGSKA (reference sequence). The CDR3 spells CSQDRTSKAFF. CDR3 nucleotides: TGCAGCCAGGATAGGACGTCGAAAGCTTTCTTT.

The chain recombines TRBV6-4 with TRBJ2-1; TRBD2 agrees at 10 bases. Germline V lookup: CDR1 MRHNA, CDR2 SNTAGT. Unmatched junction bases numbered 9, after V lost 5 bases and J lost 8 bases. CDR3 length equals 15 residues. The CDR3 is CASSPLAGVSDEQFF. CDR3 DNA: TGTGCCAGCAGTCCCCTAGCGGGAGTTTCGGATGAGCAGTTCTTC.